One sample yielded the 20 T cell receptor beta chains listed below, sequenced in a study of T cells after yellow fever vaccination (dated by TCRdb to between 2018 and 2021). Preparation of the library involved 5' RACE. TCRdb lists the instrument as Illumina HiSeq 2500. TCRdb applied fastp at Q25 and MiXCR to the public reads, then kept only in-frame beta chains. All rows with the same CDR3 protein become a single entry with the most common DNA and genes. In this sample the table shows around 400,000 distinct CDR3 sequences, 11% of which occur a single time. Roughly 18% of the sample is taken by the ten largest. The treatment or condition label, read with the paper, signifies: live attenuated yellow fever vaccine strain. This specimen consisted of PBMCs, obtained on the day of the first yellow fever vaccination. The receptor set was obtained from a man younger than 35 who received the YFV17D yellow fever vaccine.

This chain uses TRBV5-4 with TRBJ2-2, with D perhaps TRBD1 (5 bases). Per the germline V gene, CDR1 is SGHNT and CDR2 is YYREEE (reference sequence). CDR3 length: 17 amino acids. The V end was cut by 0 bases, the J end by 2 bases, with 14 bases between. CDR3 in DNA: TGTGCCAGCAGCTTGGAATGGGGCGCCGGTAACACCGGGGAGCTGTTTTTT. Translation: CASSLEWGAGNTGELFF.

The chain recombines TRBV20-1 with TRBJ2-2; 7 nucleotides match TRBD1. V was clipped by 2 bases and J by 5 bases; unmatched bases: 11. Germline V lookup: CDR1 DFQATT, CDR2 SNEGSKA (reference sequence). CDR3 size: 16 residues. In DNA form, the CDR3 reads TGCAGTGCTAGATCAACCGACAGGGATGAGACCGGGGAGCTGTTTTTT. Residues: CSARSTDRDETGELFF.

The genes are TRBV7-8 and TRBJ2-1; D assignment may be TRBD1 or TRBD2 (6 bases each). Per germline, CDR1 SGHVS and CDR2 FQNEAQ. Trimming cost V 0 bases and J 2 bases, with 11 bases left between them. CDR3 length: 16 amino acids. The CDR3, as DNA: TGTGCCAGCAGCTTAGCTTGGGGGGCGCCCTACAATGAGCAGTTCTTC. This sequence encodes CASSLAWGAPYNEQFF.

The genes are TRBV5-1 and TRBJ2-5; TRBD1 is a possible D gene (6 bases). V was shortened by 5 bases and J by 1 base, with 18 bases between the two germline ends. The CDR3 is made up of 16 amino acids. Germline V gives CDR1 SGHRS, CDR2 YFSETQ. Written as DNA, the CDR3 is TGCGCCAGCAGTCGGACAGCGGTGGACTTCCAAGAGACCCAGTACTTC. It translates to CASSRTAVDFQETQYF.

This clonotype was counted at least ten times. V and J are TRBV14 and TRBJ1-2, with 7 bases matching TRBD1. The CDR3 length is 13 residues. Trimming cost V 4 bases and J 8 bases; bases outside gene matches: 7. Germline CDR1 and CDR2: SGHDN and FVKESK. The CDR3: CASSPRDSDGYTF. For the CDR3, the DNA is TGTGCCAGCAGCCCGCGGGACAGTGACGGCTACACCTTC.

This clonotype has only a few counts. The chain links TRBV7-3 to TRBJ2-1; D is undetermined. The V end was cut by 1 base, the J end by 7 bases, with 11 bases between. The CDR3 sequence is 14 residues long. Germline V CDR1 and CDR2: SGHTA, FQGTGA. This chain's CDR3 is CASSLNPGYNEQFF. CDR3 nucleotide sequence: TGTGCCAGCAGCTTAAACCCCGGGTATAATGAGCAGTTCTTC.

On this clonotype itself: Its ends do not fully match the called genes, so a read error is possible. This sequence joins TRBV4-2 and TRBJ2-7, with D possibly matching TRBD2 (5 bases). Germline CDR1 and CDR2: LGHNA and YNFKEQ. This CDR3 region has 12 residues. The CDR3 DNA sequence: TGTTCCAGCAGCCAGAGCGGCTACGAGCAGTACTTC. Its translation: CSSSQSGYEQYF.

This sequence joins TRBV7-3 and TRBJ2-3, with TRBD2 matching 9 bases. Unmatched junction bases numbered 8, after V lost 4 bases and J lost 6 bases. The CDR3 is made up of 15 amino acids. Germline V CDR1 and CDR2: SGHTA, FQGTGA. The CDR3 region is CASSSRGGGADTQYF. The CDR3 region has the DNA TGTGCCAGCAGCTCGCGAGGCGGGGGGGCCGATACGCAGTATTTT.

This clonotype was observed a few times. This chain uses TRBV7-9 with TRBJ2-7; no firm D call. The CDR3 length is 14 residues. CDR1 and CDR2 (germline): SEHNR, FQNEAQ (reference sequence). Between the trimmed V and J ends, which lost 1 base and 6 bases, there was a span of 13 bases. CDR3 loop: CASSLGLQFTEQYF. In nucleotides, the CDR3 is TGTGCCAGCAGCTTAGGTCTACAATTTACCGAGCAGTACTTC.

The V gene is TRBV20-1, the J gene TRBJ1-1; D gene unclear. The germline CDR1 and CDR2 sequences are DFQATT and SNEGSKA (reference sequence). With 3 bases removed from V and 1 base from J, the gap between germline ends came to 12 bases. The CDR3 totals 14 residues. The CDR3 bases are TGCAGTGCTAGCCCGGAGTATTGGAACACTGAAGCTTTCTTT. Translated, it gives CSASPEYWNTEAFF.

This clonotype has only a few counts. The chain links TRBV2 to TRBJ2-1; perhaps TRBD1 as D (6 bases). The CDR3 runs 14 residues. Germline CDR1 SNHLY, CDR2 FYNNEI. The ends were cut back, 3 bases at V and 5 bases at J, with 11 bases in the middle. The CDR3 nucleotides are TGTGCCAGCAGTGAGAGGGGGACAAACAATGAGCAGTTCTTC. Translation: CASSERGTNNEQFF.

This clonotype has more than one count but fewer than ten. The V and J genes are TRBV4-1 and TRBJ1-4; D perhaps matches TRBD1 (6 bases). Deletions cut 3 bases from V and 2 bases from J, with 10 bases between. There are 15 residues in the CDR3. From germline, CDR1 is MGHRA and CDR2 YSYEKL. The CDR3 reads CASSQTGSTNEKLFF. The CDR3 region has the DNA TGCGCCAGCAGCCAGACAGGAAGCACTAATGAAAAACTGTTTTTT.

The gene calls are TRBV20-1 and TRBJ2-5; D unresolved. The CDR3 covers 16 residues. Trimming shortened V by 5 bases and J by 4 bases, and 23 bases separated the two germline ends. Germline V gene sequence: CDR1 DFQATT, CDR2 SNEGSKA (reference sequence). The CDR3 DNA follows: TGCAGTGCTGTACAGCCACAGAGCTCCCTAAGAGAGACCCAGTACTTC. This translates into CSAVQPQSSLRETQYF.

This clonotype appeared a few times. The junction departs from the called germline gene at one end, perhaps through a read error. V is TRBV4-3 and J is TRBJ2-3; the D is unclear. CDR1 and CDR2 from the germline V gene are LGHNA and YSLEER. The CDR3 has 15 amino acids. CDR3 region: CASSQGVFAGDTRYF. The CDR3, as DNA: TGCGCCAGCAGCCAAGGTGTCTTCGCTGGGGATACGCGGTATTTT.

This clonotype was recorded a few times. The rearrangement links TRBV20-1 to TRBJ2-2; D perhaps matches TRBD1 (5 bases). CDR1 is DFQATT, CDR2 SNEGSKA, per germline (reference sequence). The CDR3 has 13 residues. The germline V and J ends were trimmed by 2 bases and 6 bases, with 10 bases remaining between them. CDR3 nucleotide sequence: TGCAGTGCTAGACAGGGAATCCCCGGGGAGCTGTTTTTT. Its translation is CSARQGIPGELFF.

This clonotype has more than one count but fewer than ten. The chain links TRBV5-1 to TRBJ2-1; perhaps D is TRBD1 or TRBD2 (5 bases each). V dropped 0 bases and J dropped 10 bases, with 8 bases sitting between them. The germline V gene has CDR1 SGHRS and CDR2 YFSETQ. The CDR3 is made up of 12 amino acids. CDR3 sequence: CASSLEGPEQFF. Here the CDR3 DNA reads TGCGCCAGCAGCTTGGAGGGACCGGAGCAGTTCTTC.

This chain uses TRBV7-2 with TRBJ2-3; TRBD2 matches at 7 bases. Germline loops: CDR1 SGHTA, CDR2 FQGNSA. V trimming: 5 bases; J trimming: 3 bases; junction bases outside the gene matches: 8. The length of the CDR3 is 15 residues. CDR3 loop: CASSPWAGETDTQYF. DNA of the CDR3: TGTGCCAGCAGCCCATGGGCGGGGGAAACAGATACGCAGTATTTT.

This clonotype turned up a few times. The rearrangement uses TRBV25-1 and TRBJ1-2; TRBD1 might be the D (5 bases). This CDR3 comprises 12 residues. Germline V gene lookup returns CDR1 MGHDK and CDR2 SYGVNS. Trimming shortened V by 8 bases and J by 8 bases, and 15 bases separated the two germline ends. The CDR3 bases are TGTGCCAGCGGCGTGGGGGGAACGGGCTACACCTTC. Translating gives CASGVGGTGYTF.

The sample holds a few counts of this clonotype. The gene calls are TRBV6-5 and TRBJ1-2, with a weak D call TRBD1 (5 bases). CDR1 and CDR2 (germline): MNHEY, SVGAGI. V lost 5 bases to trimming and J lost 7 bases, with 8 bases between them. The CDR3 extends over 11 amino acids. The CDR3 spells CASSPGTGYTF. DNA for the CDR3: TGTGCCAGCAGTCCAGGGACTGGCTACACCTTC.

The V gene is TRBV7-9, the J gene TRBJ2-7; D gene unclear. Per germline, CDR1 SEHNR and CDR2 FQNEAQ (reference sequence). The CDR3 contains 13 residues. The V end was cut by 2 bases, the J end by 2 bases, with 7 bases between. The CDR3 nucleotides read TGTGCCAGCAGCTTAATAGGGACCTACGAGCAGTACTTC. It specifies CASSLIGTYEQYF.